This record covers a single T cell receptor (beta chain). This specimen comes from a study of neoadjuvant anti-PD-1 for oral cavity cancer. TCRdb's copy holds only in-frame clones and misses some; the assay was immunoSEQ multiplex PCR. The repertoire holds 15,000 or so clones, with about 67% as singletons. CDR1 is MGHRA and CDR2 is YSYEKL in the germline V gene. The V segment lost 6 bases and the J segment 3 bases; nucleotides outside the gene matches: 8. CDR3 length equals 15 residues. The sample here was PBMCs, taken before nivolumab (anti-PD-1) treatment. This chain links TRBV4-1 with TRBJ2-7; TRBD2 matches 10 bases. This clonotype was sampled from a person between 40 and 85 years old with oral cavity squamous cell carcinoma. CDR3 sequence: CASRVLAGVLYEQYF. CDR3 bases: TGCGCCAGCAGAGTCCTAGCGGGGGTACTCTACGAGCAGTACTTC.